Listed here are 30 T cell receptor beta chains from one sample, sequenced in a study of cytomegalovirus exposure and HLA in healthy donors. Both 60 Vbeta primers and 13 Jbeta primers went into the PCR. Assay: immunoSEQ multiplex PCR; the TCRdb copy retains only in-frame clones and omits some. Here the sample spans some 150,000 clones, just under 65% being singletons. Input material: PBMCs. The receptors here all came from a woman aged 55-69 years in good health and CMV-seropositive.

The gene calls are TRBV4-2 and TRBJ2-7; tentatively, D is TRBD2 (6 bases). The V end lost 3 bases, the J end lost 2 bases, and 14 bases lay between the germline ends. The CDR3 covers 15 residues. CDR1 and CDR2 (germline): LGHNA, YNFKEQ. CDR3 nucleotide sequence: TGTGCCAGCAGCCAGGTGATCGGGAGTGCCTACGAGCAGTACTTC. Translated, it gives CASSQVIGSAYEQYF.

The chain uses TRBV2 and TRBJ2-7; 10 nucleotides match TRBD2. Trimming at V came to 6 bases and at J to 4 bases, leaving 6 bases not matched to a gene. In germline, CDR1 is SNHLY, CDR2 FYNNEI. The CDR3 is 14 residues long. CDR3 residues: CASSGGSGGYEQYF. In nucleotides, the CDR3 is TGTGCCAGCAGCGGAGGTAGCGGGGGGTACGAGCAGTACTTC.

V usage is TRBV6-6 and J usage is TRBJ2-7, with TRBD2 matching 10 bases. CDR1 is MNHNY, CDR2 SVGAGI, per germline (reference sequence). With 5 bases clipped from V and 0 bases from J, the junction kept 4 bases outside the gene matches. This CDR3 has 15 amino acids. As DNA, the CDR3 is TGTGCCAGCAGTACTTCTAGCGGGGGCTCCTACGAGCAGTACTTC. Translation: CASSTSSGGSYEQYF.

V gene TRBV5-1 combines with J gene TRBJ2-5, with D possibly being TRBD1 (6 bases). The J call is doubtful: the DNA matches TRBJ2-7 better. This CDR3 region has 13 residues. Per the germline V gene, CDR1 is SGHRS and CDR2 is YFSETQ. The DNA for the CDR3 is TGCGCCAGCAGCCCCTACAGGGCCCACGAGCAGTACTTC. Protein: CASSPYRAHEQYF.

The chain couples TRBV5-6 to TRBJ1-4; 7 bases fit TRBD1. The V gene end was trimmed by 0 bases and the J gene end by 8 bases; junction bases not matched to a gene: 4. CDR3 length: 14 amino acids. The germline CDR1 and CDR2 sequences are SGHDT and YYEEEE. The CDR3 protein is CASSLVEGAEKLFF. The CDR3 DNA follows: TGTGCCAGCAGCTTGGTGGAGGGGGCAGAAAAACTGTTTTTT.

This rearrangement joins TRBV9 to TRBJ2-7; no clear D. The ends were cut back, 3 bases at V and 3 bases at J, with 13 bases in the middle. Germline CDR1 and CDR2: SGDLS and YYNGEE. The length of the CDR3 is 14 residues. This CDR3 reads CASSAGSDYYEQYF. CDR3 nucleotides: TGTGCCAGCAGCGCCGGAAGCGATTACTACGAGCAGTACTTC.

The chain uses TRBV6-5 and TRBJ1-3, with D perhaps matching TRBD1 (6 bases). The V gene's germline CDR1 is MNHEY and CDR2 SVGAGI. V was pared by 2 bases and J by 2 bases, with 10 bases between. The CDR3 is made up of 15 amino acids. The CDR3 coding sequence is TGTGCCAGCAGTTACGGGGGGGGGCCTGGAAACACCATATATTTT. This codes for CASSYGGGPGNTIYF.

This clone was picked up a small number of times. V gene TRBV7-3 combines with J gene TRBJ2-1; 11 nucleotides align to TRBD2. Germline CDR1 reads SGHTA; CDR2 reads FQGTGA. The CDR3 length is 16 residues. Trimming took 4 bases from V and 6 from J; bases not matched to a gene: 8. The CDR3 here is CASSSFLAGGVNEQFF. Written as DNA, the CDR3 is TGTGCCAGCAGCTCCTTTCTAGCGGGAGGTGTCAATGAGCAGTTCTTC.

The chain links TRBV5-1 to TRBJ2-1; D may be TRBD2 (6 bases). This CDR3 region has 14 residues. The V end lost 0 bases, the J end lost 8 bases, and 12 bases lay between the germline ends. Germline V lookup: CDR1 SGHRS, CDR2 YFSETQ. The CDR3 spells CASSLELAIDEQFF. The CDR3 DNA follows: TGCGCCAGCAGCTTGGAACTAGCTATAGATGAGCAGTTCTTC.

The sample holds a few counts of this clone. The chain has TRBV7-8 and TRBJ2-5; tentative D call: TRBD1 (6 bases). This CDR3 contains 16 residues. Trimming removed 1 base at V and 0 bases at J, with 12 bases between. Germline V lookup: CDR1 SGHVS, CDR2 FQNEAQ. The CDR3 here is CASSLEDSPNQETQYF. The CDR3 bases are TGTGCCAGCAGCTTAGAGGACAGCCCCAACCAAGAGACCCAGTACTTC.

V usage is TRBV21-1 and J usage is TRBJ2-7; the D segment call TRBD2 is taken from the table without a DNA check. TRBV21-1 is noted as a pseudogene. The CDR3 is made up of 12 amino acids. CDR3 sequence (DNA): TGTGCCAGCAGCAACACTCCCTACGAGCAGTACTTC. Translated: CASSNTPYEQYF.

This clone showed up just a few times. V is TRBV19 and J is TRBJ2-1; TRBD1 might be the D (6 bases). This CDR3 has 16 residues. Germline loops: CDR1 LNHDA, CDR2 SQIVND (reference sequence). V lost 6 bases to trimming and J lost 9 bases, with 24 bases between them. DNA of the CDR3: TGTGCCAGTAGATTGTCGGGTTGGATTGTGGGGGCTGAGCAGTTCTTC. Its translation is CASRLSGWIVGAEQFF. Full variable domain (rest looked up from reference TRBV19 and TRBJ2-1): DGGITQSPKYLFRKEGQNVTLSCEQNLNHDAMYWYRQDPGQGLRLIYYSQIVNDFQKGDIAEGYSVSREKKESFPLTVTSAQKNPTAFYLCASRLSGWIVGAEQFFGPGTRLTVL.

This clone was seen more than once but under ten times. DNA of the CDR3: TGCGCCAGCAGCTTTATGCCGGGACAGGGGGACGAGCAGTACTTC. It is translated as CASSFMPGQGDEQYF. The chain employs TRBV5-1 and TRBJ2-7; 11 nucleotides match TRBD1. The CDR3 totals 15 residues. Trimming at V came to 2 bases and at J to 5 bases, leaving 6 bases not matched to a gene. In germline, CDR1 is SGHRS, CDR2 YFSETQ.

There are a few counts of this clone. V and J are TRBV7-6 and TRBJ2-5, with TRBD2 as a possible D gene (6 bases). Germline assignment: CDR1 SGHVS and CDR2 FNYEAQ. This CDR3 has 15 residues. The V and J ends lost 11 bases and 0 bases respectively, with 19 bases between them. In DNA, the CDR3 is TGTGCCTCGCGACCGGGCAGCGGGTACCAAGAGACCCAGTACTTC. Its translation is CASRPGSGYQETQYF.

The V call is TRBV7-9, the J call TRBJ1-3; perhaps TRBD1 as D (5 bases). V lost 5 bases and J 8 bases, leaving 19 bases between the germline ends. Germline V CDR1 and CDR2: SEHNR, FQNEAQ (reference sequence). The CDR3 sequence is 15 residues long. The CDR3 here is CASSPPGSWPDTIYF. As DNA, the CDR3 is TGTGCCAGCAGCCCCCCAGGGTCCTGGCCAGACACCATATATTTT.

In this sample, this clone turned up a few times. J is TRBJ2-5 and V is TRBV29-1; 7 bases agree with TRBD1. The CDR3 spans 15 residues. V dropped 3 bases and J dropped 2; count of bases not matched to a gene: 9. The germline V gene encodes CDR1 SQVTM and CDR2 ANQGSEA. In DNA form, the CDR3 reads TGCAGCGTTGATTATCAAGGGGACAGTCAAGAGACCCAGTACTTC. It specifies CSVDYQGDSQETQYF.

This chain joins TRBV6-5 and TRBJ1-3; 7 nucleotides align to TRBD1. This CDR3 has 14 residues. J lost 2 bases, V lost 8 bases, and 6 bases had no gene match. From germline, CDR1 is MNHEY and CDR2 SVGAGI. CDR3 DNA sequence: TGTGCCAGCGGCACAGGGGCAGCTGGAAACACCATATATTTT. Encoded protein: CASGTGAAGNTIYF.

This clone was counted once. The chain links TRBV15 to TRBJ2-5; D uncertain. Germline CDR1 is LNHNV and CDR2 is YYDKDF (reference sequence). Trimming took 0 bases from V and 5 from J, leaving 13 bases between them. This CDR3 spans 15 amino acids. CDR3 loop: CATSRDKASEETQYF. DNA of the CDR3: TGTGCCACCAGCAGAGATAAGGCTAGTGAGGAGACCCAGTACTTC.

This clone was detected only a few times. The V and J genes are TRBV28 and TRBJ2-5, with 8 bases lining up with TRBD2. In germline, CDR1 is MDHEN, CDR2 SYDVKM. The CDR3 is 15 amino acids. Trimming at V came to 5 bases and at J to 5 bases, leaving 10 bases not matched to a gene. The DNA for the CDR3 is TGTGCCAGCAGTCCTCGACTAGCGAAAGATGAGACCCAGTACTTC. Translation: CASSPRLAKDETQYF.

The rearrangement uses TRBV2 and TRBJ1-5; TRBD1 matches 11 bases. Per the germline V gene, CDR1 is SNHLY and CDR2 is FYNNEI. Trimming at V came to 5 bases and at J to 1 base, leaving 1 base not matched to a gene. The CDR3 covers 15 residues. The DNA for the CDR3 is TGTGCCAGCAGTTGGACAGGGGGCAGCAATCAGCCCCAGCATTTT. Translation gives CASSWTGGSNQPQHF.

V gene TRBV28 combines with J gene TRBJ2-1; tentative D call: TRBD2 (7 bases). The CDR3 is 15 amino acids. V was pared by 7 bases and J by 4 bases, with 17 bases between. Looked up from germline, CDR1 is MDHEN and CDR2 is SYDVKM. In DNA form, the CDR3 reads TGTGCCAGCACCTTGGGGGGGGGCGGATACAATGAGCAGTTCTTC. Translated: CASTLGGGGYNEQFF.

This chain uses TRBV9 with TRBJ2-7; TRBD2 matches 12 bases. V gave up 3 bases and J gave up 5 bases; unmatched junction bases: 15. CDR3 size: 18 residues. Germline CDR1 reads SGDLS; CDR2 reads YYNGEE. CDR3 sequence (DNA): TGTGCCAGCAGCGGGGGCGAGACTAGCGGGAGAAGTTTTGACGAGCAGTACTTC. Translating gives CASSGGETSGRSFDEQYF. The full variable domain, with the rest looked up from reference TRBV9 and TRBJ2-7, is DSGVTQTPKHLITATGQRVTLRCSPRSGDLSVYWYQQSLDQGLQFLIQYYNGEERAKGNILERFSAQQFPDLHSELNLSSLELGDSALYFCASSGGETSGRSFDEQYFGPGTRLTVT.

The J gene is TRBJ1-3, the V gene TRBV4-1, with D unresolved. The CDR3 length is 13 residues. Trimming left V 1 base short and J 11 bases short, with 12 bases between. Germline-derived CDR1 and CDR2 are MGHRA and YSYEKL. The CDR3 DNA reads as TGCGCCAGCAGCCAAGTACCACTACATGCCATATATTTT. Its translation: CASSQVPLHAIYF.

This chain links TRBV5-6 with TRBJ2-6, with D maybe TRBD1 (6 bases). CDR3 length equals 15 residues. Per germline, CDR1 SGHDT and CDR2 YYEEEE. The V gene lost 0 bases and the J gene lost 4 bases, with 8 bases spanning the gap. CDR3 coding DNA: TGTGCCAGCAGCTTGGGGGGGCTCGGGGCCAACGTCCTGACTTTC. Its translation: CASSLGGLGANVLTF.

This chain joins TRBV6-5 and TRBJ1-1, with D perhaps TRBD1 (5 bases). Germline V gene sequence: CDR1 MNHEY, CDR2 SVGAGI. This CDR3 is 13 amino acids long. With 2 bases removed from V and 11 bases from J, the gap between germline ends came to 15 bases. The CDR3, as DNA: TGTGCCAGCAGTTACCCCGCGACAGAGGAGGCTTTCTTT. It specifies CASSYPATEEAFF.

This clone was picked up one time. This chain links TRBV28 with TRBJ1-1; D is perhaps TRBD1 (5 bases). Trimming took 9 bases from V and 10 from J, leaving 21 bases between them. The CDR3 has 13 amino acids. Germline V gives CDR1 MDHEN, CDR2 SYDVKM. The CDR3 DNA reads TGTGCCAGAGAACAGGAGCCGAACAAGGGAGCTTTCTTT. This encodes CAREQEPNKGAFF.

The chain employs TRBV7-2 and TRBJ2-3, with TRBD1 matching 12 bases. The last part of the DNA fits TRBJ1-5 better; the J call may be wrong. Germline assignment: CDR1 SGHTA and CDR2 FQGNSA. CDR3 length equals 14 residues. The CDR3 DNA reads TGTGCCAGCAGCTTAGTAGGGGACAGGGGGCGCCAGCATTTT. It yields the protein CASSLVGDRGRQHF.

This chain's CDR3 is CASSWGQGASIYGYTF. The CDR3 region has the DNA TGCGCCAGCAGCTGGGGACAGGGGGCATCGATCTATGGCTACACCTTC. The chain employs TRBV5-1 and TRBJ1-2, with 12 bases matching TRBD1. The CDR3 has 16 residues. CDR1 and CDR2 from the germline V gene are SGHRS and YFSETQ. Unmatched junction bases numbered 7, after V lost 3 bases and J lost 4 bases.

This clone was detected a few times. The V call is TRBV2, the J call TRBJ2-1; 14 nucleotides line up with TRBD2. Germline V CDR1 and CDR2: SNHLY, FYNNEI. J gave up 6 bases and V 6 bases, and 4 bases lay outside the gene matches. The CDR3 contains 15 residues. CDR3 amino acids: CASSGTSGRSNEQFF. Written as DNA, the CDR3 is TGTGCCAGCAGCGGGACTAGCGGGAGATCCAATGAGCAGTTCTTC.

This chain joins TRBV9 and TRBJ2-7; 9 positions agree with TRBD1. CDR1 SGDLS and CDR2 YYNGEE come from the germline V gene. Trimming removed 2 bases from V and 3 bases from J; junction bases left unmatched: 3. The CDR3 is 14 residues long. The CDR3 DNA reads TGTGCCAGCAGCGTTACAGGGGGCGGCTACGAGCAGTACTTC. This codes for CASSVTGGGYEQYF.